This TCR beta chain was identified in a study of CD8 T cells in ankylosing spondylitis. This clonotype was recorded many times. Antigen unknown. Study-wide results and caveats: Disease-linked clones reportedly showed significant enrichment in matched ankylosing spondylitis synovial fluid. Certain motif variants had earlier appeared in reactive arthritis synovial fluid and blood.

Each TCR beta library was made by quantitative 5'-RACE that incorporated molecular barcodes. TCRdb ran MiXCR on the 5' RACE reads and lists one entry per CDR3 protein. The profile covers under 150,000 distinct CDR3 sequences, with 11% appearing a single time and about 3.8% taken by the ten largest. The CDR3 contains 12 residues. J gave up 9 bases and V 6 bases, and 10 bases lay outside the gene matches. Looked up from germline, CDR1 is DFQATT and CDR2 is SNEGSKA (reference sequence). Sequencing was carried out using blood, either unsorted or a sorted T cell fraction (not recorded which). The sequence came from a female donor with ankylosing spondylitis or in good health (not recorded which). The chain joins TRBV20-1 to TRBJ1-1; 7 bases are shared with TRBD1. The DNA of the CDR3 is TGCAGTGCGAAGACAGGGCCCCTAAAAGCTTTCTTT. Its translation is CSAKTGPLKAFF.